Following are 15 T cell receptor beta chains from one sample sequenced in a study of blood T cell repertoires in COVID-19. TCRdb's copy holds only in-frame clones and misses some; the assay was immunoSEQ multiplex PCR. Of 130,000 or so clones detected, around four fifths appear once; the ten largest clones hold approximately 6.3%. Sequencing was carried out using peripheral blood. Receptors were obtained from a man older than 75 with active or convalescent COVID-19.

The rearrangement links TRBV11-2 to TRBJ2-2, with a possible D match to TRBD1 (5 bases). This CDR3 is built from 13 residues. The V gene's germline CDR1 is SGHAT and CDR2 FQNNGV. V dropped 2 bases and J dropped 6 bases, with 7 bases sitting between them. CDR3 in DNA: TGTGCCAGCAGCTTAACGACAGCCGGGGAGCTGTTTTTT. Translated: CASSLTTAGELFF.

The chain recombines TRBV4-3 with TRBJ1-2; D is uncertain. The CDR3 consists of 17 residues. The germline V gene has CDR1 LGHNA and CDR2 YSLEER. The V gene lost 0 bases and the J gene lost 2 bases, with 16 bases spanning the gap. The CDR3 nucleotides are TGCGCCAGCAGCCAAGAATCGGACGGACTACTGAACTATGGCTACACCTTC. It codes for CASSQESDGLLNYGYTF.

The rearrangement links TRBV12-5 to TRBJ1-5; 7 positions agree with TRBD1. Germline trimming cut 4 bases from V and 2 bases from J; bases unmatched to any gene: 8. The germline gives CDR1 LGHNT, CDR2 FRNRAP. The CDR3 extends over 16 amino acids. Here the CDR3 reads CASGSGRTGGNQPQHF. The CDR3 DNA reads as TGTGCTAGTGGTTCAGGCCGGACAGGCGGCAATCAGCCCCAGCATTTT.

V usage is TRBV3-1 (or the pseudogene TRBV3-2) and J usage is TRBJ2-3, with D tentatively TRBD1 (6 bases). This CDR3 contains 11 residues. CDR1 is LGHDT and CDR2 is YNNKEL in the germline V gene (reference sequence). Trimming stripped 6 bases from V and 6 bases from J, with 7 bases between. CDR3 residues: CASSQGDTQYF. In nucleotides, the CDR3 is TGTGCCAGCAGTCAGGGGGATACGCAGTATTTT.

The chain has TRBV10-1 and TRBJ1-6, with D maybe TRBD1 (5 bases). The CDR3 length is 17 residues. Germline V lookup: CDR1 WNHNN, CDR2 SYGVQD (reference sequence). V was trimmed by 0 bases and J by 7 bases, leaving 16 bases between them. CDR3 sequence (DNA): TGCGCCAGCAGTGAGTCGACCAGACCACGGGGGAATTCACCCCTCCACTTT. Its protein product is CASSESTRPRGNSPLHF.

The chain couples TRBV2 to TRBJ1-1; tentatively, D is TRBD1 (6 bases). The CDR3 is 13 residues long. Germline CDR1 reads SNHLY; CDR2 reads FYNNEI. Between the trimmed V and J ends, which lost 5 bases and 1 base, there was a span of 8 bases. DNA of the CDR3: TGTGCCAGCAGTTTACAGGGGAACACTGAAGCTTTCTTT. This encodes CASSLQGNTEAFF.

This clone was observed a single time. This chain's CDR3 is CATSGSTDSTGELFF. In DNA form, the CDR3 reads TGTGCCACCAGTGGTTCGACGGACTCAACCGGGGAGCTGTTTTTT. The rearrangement joins TRBV24-1 to TRBJ2-2; D might be TRBD2 (5 bases). The CDR3 is 15 residues long. The germline V gene has CDR1 KGHDR and CDR2 SFDVKD. V was trimmed by 5 bases and J by 5 bases, leaving 14 bases between them.

CDR3 nucleotide sequence: TGCAGCGTTCTAGCGGGGGGCCGGGGCGGGGAGCTGTTTTTT. Translating it yields CSVLAGGRGGELFF. The chain links TRBV29-1 to TRBJ2-2; 11 bases align to TRBD2. Germline assignment: CDR1 SQVTM and CDR2 ANQGSEA. V was pared by 5 bases and J by 7 bases, with 6 bases of the junction left unmatched. The CDR3 consists of 14 residues.

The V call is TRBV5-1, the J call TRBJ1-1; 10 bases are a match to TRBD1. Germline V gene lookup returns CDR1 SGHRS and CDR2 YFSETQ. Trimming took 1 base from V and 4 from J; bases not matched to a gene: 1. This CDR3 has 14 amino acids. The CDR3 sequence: CASSLWTGGTEAFF. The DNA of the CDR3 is TGCGCCAGCAGCTTGTGGACAGGGGGCACTGAAGCTTTCTTT.

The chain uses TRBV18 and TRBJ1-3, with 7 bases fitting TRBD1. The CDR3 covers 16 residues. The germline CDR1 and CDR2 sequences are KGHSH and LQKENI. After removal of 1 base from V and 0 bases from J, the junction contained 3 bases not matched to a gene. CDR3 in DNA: TGTGCCAGCTCACCACTACAGGGGTCCTCTGGAAACACCATATATTTT. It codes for CASSPLQGSSGNTIYF. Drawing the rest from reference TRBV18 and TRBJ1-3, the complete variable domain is NAGVMQNPRHLVRRRGQEARLRCSPMKGHSHVYWYRQLPEEGLKFMVYLQKENIIDESGMPKERFSAEFPKEGPSILRIQQVVRGDSAAYFCASSPLQGSSGNTIYFGEGSWLTVV.

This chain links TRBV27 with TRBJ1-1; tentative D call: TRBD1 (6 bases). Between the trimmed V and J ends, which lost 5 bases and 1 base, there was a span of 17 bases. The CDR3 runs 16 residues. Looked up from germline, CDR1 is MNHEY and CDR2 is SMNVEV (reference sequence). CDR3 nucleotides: TGTGCCAGCAGTCCACATGGGCAGGGGACGAACACTGAAGCTTTCTTT. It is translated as CASSPHGQGTNTEAFF.

The chain's CDR3 is CASSPPIGQGATGELFF. CDR3 bases: TGTGCCAGCTCACCACCGATAGGACAGGGGGCGACCGGGGAGCTGTTTTTT. The rearrangement joins TRBV18 to TRBJ2-2, with 11 bases matching TRBD1. In germline, CDR1 is KGHSH, CDR2 LQKENI. The CDR3 extends over 17 amino acids. Trimming removed 0 bases from V and 5 bases from J; junction bases left unmatched: 5.

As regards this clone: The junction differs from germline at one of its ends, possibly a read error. CDR3: CASRLGAGGGNPNTGELFF. CDR3 nucleotides: TGTGCCAGCAGGTTAGGTGCTGGCGGGGGGAACCCGAACACCGGGGAGCTGTTTTTT. The rearrangement links TRBV11-2 to TRBJ2-2; 8 bases match TRBD2. The germline gives CDR1 SGHAT, CDR2 FQNNGV. The CDR3 length is 19 residues.

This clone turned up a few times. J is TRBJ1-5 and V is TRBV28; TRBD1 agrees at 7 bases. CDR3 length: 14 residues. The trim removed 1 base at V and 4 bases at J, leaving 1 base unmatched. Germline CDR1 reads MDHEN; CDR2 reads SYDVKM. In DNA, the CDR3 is TGTGCCAGCAGTTTATACAGGGGTAATCAGCCCCAGCATTTT. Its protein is CASSLYRGNQPQHF. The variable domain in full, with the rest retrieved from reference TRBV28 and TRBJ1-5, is DVKVTQSSRYLVKRTGEKVFLECVQDMDHENMFWYRQDPGLGLRLIYFSYDVKMKEKGDIPEGYSVSREKKERFSLILESASTNQTSMYLCASSLYRGNQPQHFGDGTRLSIL.

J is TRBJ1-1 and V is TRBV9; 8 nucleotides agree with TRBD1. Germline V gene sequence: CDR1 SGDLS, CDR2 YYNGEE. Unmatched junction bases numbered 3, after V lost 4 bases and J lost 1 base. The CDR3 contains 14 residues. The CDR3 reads CASSRGQGNTEAFF. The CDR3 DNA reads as TGTGCCAGCAGCAGAGGACAGGGGAACACTGAAGCTTTCTTT.